This T cell receptor beta chain was documented in a study of cytomegalovirus exposure and HLA in healthy donors. Whole-study findings and limits: Later findings reportedly placed an Asian-associated ancestry cluster below the roughly 670-donor mean for N-insertions.

This clone was detected only once. Its antigen is unidentified. The primer mix had 60 Vbeta and 13 Jbeta primers. TCRdb's table, derived via immunoSEQ multiplex PCR, lists solely in-frame clones and lacks some. Among 100,000 to 150,000 clones listed, about 82% were seen once. Trimming removed 7 bases from V and 11 bases from J, with 21 bases in between. Germline CDR1 and CDR2: SNHLY and FYNNEI. The CDR3 consists of 13 residues. This TCR was sampled from a boy aged 5-17 years in good health and CMV-seronegative. The V gene is TRBV2, the J gene TRBJ2-7; possibly TRBD1 for D (6 bases). Source material: PBMCs. CDR3 in amino acids: CASNTGTSGQEYF. The CDR3 DNA reads TGTGCCAGCAATACCGGGACATCGGGGCAGGAGTACTTC.